This T cell receptor beta chain emerged from a study of OX40 agonist ivuxolimab in advanced cancers. Study in general: From roughly 23 to 85 years was the age range, with a mean of approximately 58 years, and about 83% were male. Study findings and constraints: CD8+ T cells showed, on average, more clonal expansion than CD4+ cells. Not determined was the antigen specificity of the expanded peripheral T cells.

In the case of this clone: What it recognizes is unknown.

Assay: immunoSEQ multiplex PCR; the TCRdb copy retains only in-frame clones and omits some. The profile shows tens of thousands of clones, roughly 86% of them singletons. The V gene lost 3 bases and the J gene lost 6 bases, with 8 bases spanning the gap. The CDR3 sequence is 13 residues long. Germline CDR1 is SGHAT and CDR2 is FQNNGV. This receptor was identified in an adult with an advanced solid tumor such as melanoma, head and neck, liver or kidney cancer. The material was CD4+ or CD8+ T cells sorted from blood, obtained in a trial of the OX40 agonist ivuxolimab. This sequence joins TRBV11-2 and TRBJ2-2; no firm D call. The CDR3 DNA is TGTGCCAGCAGCTTCGTAGGGCCCGGGGAGCTGTTTTTT. It is translated as CASSFVGPGELFF.